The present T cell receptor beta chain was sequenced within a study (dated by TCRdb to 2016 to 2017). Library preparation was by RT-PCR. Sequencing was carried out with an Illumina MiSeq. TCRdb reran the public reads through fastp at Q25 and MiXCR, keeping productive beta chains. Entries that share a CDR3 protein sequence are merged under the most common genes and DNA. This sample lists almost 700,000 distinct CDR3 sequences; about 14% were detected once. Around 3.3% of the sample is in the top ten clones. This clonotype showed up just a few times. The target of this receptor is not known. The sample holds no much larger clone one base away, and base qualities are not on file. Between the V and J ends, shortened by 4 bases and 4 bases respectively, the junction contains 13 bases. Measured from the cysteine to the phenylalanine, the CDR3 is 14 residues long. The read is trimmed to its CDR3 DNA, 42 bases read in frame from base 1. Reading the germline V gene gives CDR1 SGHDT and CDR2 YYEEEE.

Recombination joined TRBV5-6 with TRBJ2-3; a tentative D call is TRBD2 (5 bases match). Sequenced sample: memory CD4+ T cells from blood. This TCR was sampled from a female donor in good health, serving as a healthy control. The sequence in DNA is TGTGCCAGCAGCCCCATCCCCGGGGCAGATACGCAGTATTTT. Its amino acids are CASSPIPGADTQYF.